These 10 T cell receptor beta chains were all obtained from the same sample, sequenced in a study of molecular identifiers for immune sequencing clone quantification. TCRdb used MiXCR to reprocess the PCR reads, holding one entry per CDR3 protein. This table has nearly 650,000 distinct CDR3 sequences, less than 30% appearing once. The sample consisted of naive CD8+ T cells from blood, with Jurkat cell RNA spiked in. Described subset: FACS-sorted CD8+CD4-CCR7+CD45RA+ naive T cells. The receptors derive from a human donor in good health. Some libraries in this study had Jurkat cell RNA spiked in.

This clonotype was counted many times. The chain uses TRBV5-1 and TRBJ2-3; no clear D gene. With 4 bases removed from V and 3 bases from J, the gap between germline ends came to 18 bases. CDR1 and CDR2 (germline): SGHRS, YFSETQ. This CDR3 has 16 residues. The CDR3 loop reads CASSDLDGSRTDTQYF. CDR3 nucleotides: TGCGCCAGCAGCGACTTGGACGGGTCGAGGACAGATACGCAGTATTTT.

The chain combines TRBV9 with TRBJ2-1; 7 nucleotides match TRBD2. Per germline, CDR1 SGDLS and CDR2 YYNGEE. V was clipped by 0 bases and J by 6 bases; unmatched bases: 6. The CDR3 has 15 amino acids. CDR3 sequence (DNA): TGTGCCAGCAGCGTAGCCGGACTAGTTCCCAATGAGCAGTTCTTC. Its protein is CASSVAGLVPNEQFF.

This clonotype has ten or more counts. V usage is TRBV12-3 or TRBV12-4 and J usage is TRBJ2-2; the match to TRBD2 covers 10 bases. With V trimmed by 6 bases and J by 3 bases, 7 bases remained unmatched. This CDR3 is 16 amino acids long. CDR3: CASSPRLAGDTGELFF. The CDR3 DNA reads as TGTGCCAGCAGCCCTAGGCTAGCGGGGGACACCGGGGAGCTGTTTTTT.

This clonotype was recorded at least ten times. The CDR3 is CASRGTGGHQPQHF. Written as DNA, the CDR3 is TGCGCCAGCAGGGGGACAGGGGGTCATCAGCCCCAGCATTTT. The J gene is TRBJ1-5, the V gene TRBV10-2; 11 bases fit TRBD1. CDR3 length: 14 amino acids. Germline V lookup: CDR1 WSHSY, CDR2 SAAADI. V trimming: 6 bases; J trimming: 5 bases; junction bases outside the gene matches: 3.

This clonotype was seen at least ten times. V is TRBV28 and J is TRBJ2-5; D not resolved. V dropped 3 bases and J dropped 4 bases, with 6 bases sitting between them. This CDR3 is built from 12 residues. The germline CDR1 and CDR2 sequences are MDHEN and SYDVKM. The CDR3 region has the DNA TGTGCCAGCAGTTTCAGTCTAGAGACCCAGTACTTC. It is translated as CASSFSLETQYF.

This clonotype was counted at least ten times. The chain couples TRBV13 to TRBJ1-5; D might be TRBD1 (6 bases). The germline V gene has CDR1 PRHDT and CDR2 FYEKMQ (reference sequence). V gave up 4 bases and J gave up 6 bases, with 19 bases separating them. This CDR3 region has 16 residues. CDR3 residues: CASSSSEGGVSQPQHF. CDR3 DNA: TGTGCCAGCAGCTCGTCCGAGGGGGGTGTCAGTCAGCCCCAGCATTTT.

This rearrangement joins TRBV30 to TRBJ1-1; unclear D gene. The germline V and J ends were trimmed by 0 bases and 4 bases, with 9 bases remaining between them. The CDR3 length is 13 residues. The V gene's germline CDR1 is GTSNPN and CDR2 SVGIG (reference sequence). The CDR3 DNA sequence: TGTGCCTGGAGTGTAATGTCAGGCACTGAAGCTTTCTTT. Its protein is CAWSVMSGTEAFF.

This clonotype was picked up many times. This chain links TRBV20-1 with TRBJ2-7; TRBD2 might be the D (6 bases). This CDR3 spans 13 amino acids. Germline values: CDR1 DFQATT, CDR2 SNEGSKA (reference sequence). The CDR3 nucleotides read TGCAGCGGGGGTACTGTAGCCTCCTACGAGCAGTACTTC. Amino acids: CSGGTVASYEQYF.

The V call is TRBV21-1, the J call TRBJ2-3. TRBV21-1 is an annotated pseudogene. The CDR3 consists of 17 residues. CDR3 loop: CASSHTYRQPSTDTQYF. CDR3 nucleotide sequence: TGTGCCAGCAGCCATACATACCGTCAGCCTAGCACAGATACGCAGTATTTT.

The chain recombines TRBV5-4 with TRBJ2-7, with a weak D call TRBD1 (6 bases). Trimming took off 4 bases at V and 1 base at J, with 12 bases between the two ends. Germline V gene sequence: CDR1 SGHNT, CDR2 YYREEE (reference sequence). The CDR3 consists of 14 residues. The DNA of the CDR3 is TGTGCCAGCAGCCTCAAGGACAGATCCTACGAGCAGTACTTC. It yields the protein CASSLKDRSYEQYF. Full variable domain (outside the CDR3, taken from reference TRBV5-4 and TRBJ2-7): ETGVTQSPTHLIKTRGQQVTLRCSSQSGHNTVSWYQQALGQGPQFIFQYYREEENGRGNFPPRFSGLQFPNYSSELNVNALELDDSALYLCASSLKDRSYEQYFGPGTRLTVT.